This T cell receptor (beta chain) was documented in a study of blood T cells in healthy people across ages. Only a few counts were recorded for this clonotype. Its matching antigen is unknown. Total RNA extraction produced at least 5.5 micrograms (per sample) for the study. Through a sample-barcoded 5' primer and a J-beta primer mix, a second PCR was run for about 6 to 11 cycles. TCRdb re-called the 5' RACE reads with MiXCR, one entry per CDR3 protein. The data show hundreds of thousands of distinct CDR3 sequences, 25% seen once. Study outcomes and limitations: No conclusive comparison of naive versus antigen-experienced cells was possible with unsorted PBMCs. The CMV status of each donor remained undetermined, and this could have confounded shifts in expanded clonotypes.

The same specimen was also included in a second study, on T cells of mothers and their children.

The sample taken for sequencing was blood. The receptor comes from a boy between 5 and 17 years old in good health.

The CDR3 spells CAISEPGKETQYF. CDR3 DNA: TGTGCCATCAGTGAACCGGGGAAAGAGACCCAGTACTTC. The chain carries TRBV10-3 and TRBJ2-5, with a weak D call TRBD2 (5 bases). Germline values: CDR1 ENHRY, CDR2 SYGVKD. V was cut by 3 bases and J by 3 bases, with 8 bases left in between. This CDR3 is built from 13 residues.